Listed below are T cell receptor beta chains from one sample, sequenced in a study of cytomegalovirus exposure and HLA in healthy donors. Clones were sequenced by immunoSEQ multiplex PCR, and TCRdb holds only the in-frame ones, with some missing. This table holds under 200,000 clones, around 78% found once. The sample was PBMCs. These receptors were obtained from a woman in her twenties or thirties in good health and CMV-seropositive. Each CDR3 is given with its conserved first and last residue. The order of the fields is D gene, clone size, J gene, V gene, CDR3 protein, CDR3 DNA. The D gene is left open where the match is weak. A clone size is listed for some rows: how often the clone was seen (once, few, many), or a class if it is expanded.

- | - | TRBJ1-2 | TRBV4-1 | CASSQIGKGRDGYTF | TGCGCCAGCAGCCAAATAGGAAAGGGGCGCGATGGCTACACCTTC
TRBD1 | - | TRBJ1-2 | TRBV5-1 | CASSDRTGARTNYGYTF | TGCGCCAGCAGCGACCGGACAGGCGCCAGGACTAACTATGGCTACACCTTC
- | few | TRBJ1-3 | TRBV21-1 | CASSKGAGRSGNTIYF | TGTGCCAGCAGCAAAGGGGCGGGGCGCTCTGGAAACACCATATATTTT
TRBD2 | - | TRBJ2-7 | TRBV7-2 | CASSLVAGNEQYF | TGTGCCAGCAGCTTAGTAGCGGGGAACGAGCAGTACTTC
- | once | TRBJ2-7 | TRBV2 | CASSPVGEIGQYF | TGTGCCAGCAGTCCTGTCGGAGAAATCGGACAGTACTTC
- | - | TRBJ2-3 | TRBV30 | CAWTGSTDTQYF | TGTGCATGGACGGGTAGCACAGATACGCAGTATTTT
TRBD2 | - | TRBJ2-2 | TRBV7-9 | CASSAPPGTTGSNTGELFF | TGTGCCAGCAGCGCCCCTCCCGGGACTACTGGATCGAACACCGGGGAGCTGTTTTTT
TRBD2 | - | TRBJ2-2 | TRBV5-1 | CASTPGLADTGELFF | TGCGCCAGCACGCCGGGACTAGCGGACACCGGGGAGCTGTTTTTT
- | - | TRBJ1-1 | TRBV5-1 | CASSFTGPTEAFF | TGCGCCAGCAGCTTTACAGGACCAACTGAAGCTTTCTTT
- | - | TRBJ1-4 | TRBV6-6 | CASSYSRAEYNEKLFF | TGTGCCAGCAGTTACTCGAGGGCGGAATATAATGAAAAACTGTTTTTT
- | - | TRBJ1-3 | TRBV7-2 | CASSLLGRGIGNTIYF | TGTGCCAGCAGCTTACTAGGGCGGGGCATTGGAAACACCATATATTTT
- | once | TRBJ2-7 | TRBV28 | CASSQPRDNPFSYEQYF | TGTGCCAGCAGCCAACCTCGGGACAACCCTTTTTCCTACGAGCAGTACTTC
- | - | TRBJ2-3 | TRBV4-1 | CASSQVPGASPDTQYF | TGCGCCAGCAGCCAAGTTCCGGGAGCCTCCCCAGATACGCAGTATTTT
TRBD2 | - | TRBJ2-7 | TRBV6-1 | CASSVRREGSYEQYF | TGTGCCAGCAGTGTGAGGAGGGAGGGATCCTACGAGCAGTACTTC
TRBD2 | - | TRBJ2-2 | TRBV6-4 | CASPRLAGATGELFF | TGTGCCAGCCCTAGACTAGCGGGGGCCACCGGGGAGCTGTTTTTT
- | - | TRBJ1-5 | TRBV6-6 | CAGRSQAVDQPQHF | TGTGCCGGCCGGTCACAGGCCGTTGATCAGCCCCAGCATTTT
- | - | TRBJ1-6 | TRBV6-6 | CASTQQAEWGRPLHF | TGTGCCAGCACCCAACAGGCAGAGTGGGGTAGACCCCTCCACTTT
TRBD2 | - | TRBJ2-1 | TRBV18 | CASSPGSSGRVYNEQFF | TGTGCCAGCTCACCAGGCTCTAGCGGGAGAGTTTACAATGAGCAGTTCTTC
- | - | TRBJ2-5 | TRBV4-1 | CASSQDRGQETQYF | TGCGCCAGCAGCCAAGATCGCGGTCAAGAGACCCAGTACTTC
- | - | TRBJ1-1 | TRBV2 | CASSAVGYNTEAFF | TGTGCCAGCAGTGCCGTCGGGTACAACACTGAAGCTTTCTTT
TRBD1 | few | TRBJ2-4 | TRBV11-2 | CASSATGGNIQYF | TGTGCCAGCAGCGCTACAGGGGGAAACATTCAGTACTTC
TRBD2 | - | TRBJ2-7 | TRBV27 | CASSFRRPGLAGNYEQYF | TGTGCCAGCAGTTTCCGCCGTCCTGGACTAGCGGGAAACTACGAGCAGTACTTC
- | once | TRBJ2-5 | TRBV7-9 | CASINRATETQYF | TGTGCCAGCATCAACAGGGCGACGGAGACCCAGTACTTC
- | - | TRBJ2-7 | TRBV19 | CASSATVTYEQYF | TGTGCCAGTAGTGCGACAGTCACCTACGAGCAGTACTTC
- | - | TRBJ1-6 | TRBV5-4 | CASSQRQAHSPLHF | TGTGCCAGCAGCCAAAGACAGGCCCATTCACCCCTCCACTTT
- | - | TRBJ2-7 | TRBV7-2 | CASSLAGLLGNYEQYF | TGTGCCAGCAGCTTAGCGGGACTCCTGGGGAACTACGAGCAGTACTTC
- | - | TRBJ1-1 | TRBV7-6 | CASSLLAETANTEAFF | TGTGCCAGCAGCTTATTAGCCGAGACAGCAAACACTGAAGCTTTCTTT
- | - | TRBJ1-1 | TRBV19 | CASRAGETEAFF | TGTGCCAGTCGGGCAGGGGAAACTGAAGCTTTCTTT
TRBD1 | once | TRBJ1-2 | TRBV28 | CASSPTGGEEGYTF | TGTGCCAGCAGTCCGACAGGGGGAGAAGAGGGCTACACCTTC
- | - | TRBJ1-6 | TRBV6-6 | CASSYEVSYNSPLHF | TGTGCCAGCAGTTACGAGGTTTCCTATAATTCACCCCTCCACTTT
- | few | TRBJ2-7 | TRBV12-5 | CASGLGGGNWEQYF | TGTGCTAGTGGTTTAGGAGGGGGCAATTGGGAGCAGTACTTC
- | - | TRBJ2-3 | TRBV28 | CASTGSPDTQYF | TGTGCCAGCACAGGATCACCAGATACGCAGTATTTT
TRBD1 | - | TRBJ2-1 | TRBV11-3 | CASSLTGGYGEQFF | TGTGCCAGCAGCTTGACAGGGGGGTATGGGGAGCAGTTCTTC
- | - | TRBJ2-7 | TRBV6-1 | CASSERGYEQYF | TGTGCCAGCAGTGAACGAGGCTACGAGCAGTACTTC
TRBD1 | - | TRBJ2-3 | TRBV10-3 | CAINGQGASFTDTQYF | TGTGCCATCAACGGACAGGGGGCTTCCTTCACAGATACGCAGTATTTT
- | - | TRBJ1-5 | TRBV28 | CASSTSGWRLNQPQHF | TGTGCCAGCAGCACCAGTGGGTGGAGACTCAATCAGCCCCAGCATTTT
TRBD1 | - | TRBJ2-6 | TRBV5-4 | CASSSPRQGWANVLTF | TGTGCCAGCAGCTCACCTCGACAGGGGTGGGCCAACGTCCTGACTTTC
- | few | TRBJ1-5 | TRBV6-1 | CASSEVLSRGNQPQHF | TGTGCCAGCAGTGAAGTGCTGTCCAGGGGCAATCAGCCCCAGCATTTT
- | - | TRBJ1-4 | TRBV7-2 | CASSKGGAGNEKLFF | TGTGCCAGCAGCAAAGGGGGTGCCGGAAATGAAAAACTGTTTTTT
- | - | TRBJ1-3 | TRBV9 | CASSVEATSGNTIYF | TGTGCCAGCAGCGTAGAAGCAACCTCTGGAAACACCATATATTTT
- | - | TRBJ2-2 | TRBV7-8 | CASSLESGWNTGELFF | TGTGCCAGCAGCTTAGAAAGCGGGTGGAACACCGGGGAGCTGTTTTTT
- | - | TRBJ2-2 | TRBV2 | CASSLGTLGELFF | TGTGCCAGCAGTCTCGGGACTCTCGGGGAGCTGTTTTTT
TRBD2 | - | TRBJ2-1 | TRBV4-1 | CASSQVRRGIYNEQFF | TGCGCCAGCAGCCAAGTAAGGCGGGGGATTTACAATGAGCAGTTCTTC
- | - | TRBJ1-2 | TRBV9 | CASSVGPGGGYTF | TGTGCCAGCAGCGTAGGCCCAGGAGGAGGCTACACCTTC
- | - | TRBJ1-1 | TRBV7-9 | CASSSNSDTEAFF | TGTGCCAGCAGCTCCAATAGTGACACTGAAGCTTTCTTT
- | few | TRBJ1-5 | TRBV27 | CASDVQGRKNQPQHF | TGTGCCAGCGACGTACAGGGACGGAAAAATCAGCCCCAGCATTTT
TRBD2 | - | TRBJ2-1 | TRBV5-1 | CASSSGTSAIEQFF | TGCGCCAGCAGCTCCGGGACTAGCGCCATAGAGCAGTTCTTC
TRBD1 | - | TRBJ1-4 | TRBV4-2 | CASSLMTGTNEKLFF | TGTGCCAGCAGCCTTATGACAGGGACGAATGAAAAACTGTTTTTT
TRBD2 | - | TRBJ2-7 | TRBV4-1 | CASSQWPSGRGEQYF | TGCGCCAGCAGCCAATGGCCTAGCGGGAGGGGCGAGCAGTACTTC
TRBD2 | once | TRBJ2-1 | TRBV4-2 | CASSQPRGGADNEQFF | TGTGCCAGCAGCCAACCTCGCGGGGGGGCAGACAATGAGCAGTTCTTC
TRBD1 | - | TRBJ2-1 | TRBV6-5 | CASSYRDSNEQFF | TGTGCCAGCAGTTATAGGGACAGCAATGAGCAGTTCTTC
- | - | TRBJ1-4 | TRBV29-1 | CSVSPGVRGEKLFF | TGCAGCGTTTCACCAGGGGTACGGGGTGAAAAACTGTTTTTT
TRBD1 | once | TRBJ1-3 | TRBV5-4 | CASSLARTGESGNTIYF | TGTGCCAGCAGCTTGGCCAGGACAGGGGAGTCTGGAAACACCATATATTTT
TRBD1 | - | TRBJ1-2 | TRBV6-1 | CASTETWTGGNGYTF | TGTGCCAGCACCGAAACGTGGACAGGGGGTAATGGCTACACCTTC
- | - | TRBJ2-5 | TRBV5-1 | CASSLVLQEAQYF | TGCGCCAGCAGCTTGGTACTACAAGAGGCCCAGTACTTC
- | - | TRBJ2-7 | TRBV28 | CASSPGQFYEQYF | TGTGCCAGCAGTCCGGGACAATTCTACGAGCAGTACTTC
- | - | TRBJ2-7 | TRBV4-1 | CASSQDRGKVYSYEQYF | TGCGCCAGCAGCCAAGATCGGGGTAAAGTATACTCCTACGAGCAGTACTTC
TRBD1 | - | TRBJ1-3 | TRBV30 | CACRQGFSGNTIYF | TGTGCCTGCCGACAGGGCTTCTCTGGAAACACCATATATTTT
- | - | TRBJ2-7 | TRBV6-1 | CASSDYVTDKQYF | TGTGCCAGCAGTGATTATGTAACCGACAAGCAGTACTTC